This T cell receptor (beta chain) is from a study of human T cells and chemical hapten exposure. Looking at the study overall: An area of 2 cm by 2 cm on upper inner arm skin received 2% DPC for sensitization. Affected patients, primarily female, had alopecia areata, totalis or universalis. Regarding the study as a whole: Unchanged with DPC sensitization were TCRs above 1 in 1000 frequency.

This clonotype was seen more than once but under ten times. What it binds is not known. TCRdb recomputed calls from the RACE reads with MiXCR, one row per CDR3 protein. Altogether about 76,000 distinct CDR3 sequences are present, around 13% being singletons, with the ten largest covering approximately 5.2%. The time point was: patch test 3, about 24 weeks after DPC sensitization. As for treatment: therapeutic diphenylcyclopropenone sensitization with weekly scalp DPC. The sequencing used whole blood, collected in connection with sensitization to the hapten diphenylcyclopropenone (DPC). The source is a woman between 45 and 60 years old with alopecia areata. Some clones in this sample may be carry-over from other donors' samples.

CDR3 amino acids: CASSQVRDYNEQFF. The DNA for the CDR3 is TGTGCCAGCAGCCAAGTGCGGGACTACAATGAGCAGTTCTTC. The rearrangement links TRBV3-1 to TRBJ2-1; D might be TRBD2 (6 bases). This CDR3 spans 14 amino acids. Germline-derived CDR1 and CDR2 are LGHDT and YNNKEL (reference sequence). V was trimmed by 1 base and J by 3 bases, leaving 7 bases between them.